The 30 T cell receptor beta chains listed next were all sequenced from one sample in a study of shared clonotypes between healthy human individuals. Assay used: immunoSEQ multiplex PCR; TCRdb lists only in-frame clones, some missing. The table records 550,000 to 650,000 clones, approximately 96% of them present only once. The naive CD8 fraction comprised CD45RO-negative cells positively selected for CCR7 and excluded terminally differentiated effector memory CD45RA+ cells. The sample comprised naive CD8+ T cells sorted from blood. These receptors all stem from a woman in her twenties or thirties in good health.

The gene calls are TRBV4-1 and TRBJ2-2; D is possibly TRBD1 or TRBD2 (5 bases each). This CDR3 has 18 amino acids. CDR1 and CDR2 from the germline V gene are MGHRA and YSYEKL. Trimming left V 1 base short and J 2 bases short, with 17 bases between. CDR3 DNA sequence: TGCGCCAGCAGCCAAGCTATTCGGGGCCCGGGAAACACCGGGGAGCTGTTTTTT. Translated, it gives CASSQAIRGPGNTGELFF.

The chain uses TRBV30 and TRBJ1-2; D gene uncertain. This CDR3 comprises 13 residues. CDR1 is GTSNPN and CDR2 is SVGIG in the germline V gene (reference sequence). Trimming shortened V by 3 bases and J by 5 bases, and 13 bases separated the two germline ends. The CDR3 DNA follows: TGTGCCTGGAGACCAGCCGGAGAATATGGCTACACCTTC. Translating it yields CAWRPAGEYGYTF.

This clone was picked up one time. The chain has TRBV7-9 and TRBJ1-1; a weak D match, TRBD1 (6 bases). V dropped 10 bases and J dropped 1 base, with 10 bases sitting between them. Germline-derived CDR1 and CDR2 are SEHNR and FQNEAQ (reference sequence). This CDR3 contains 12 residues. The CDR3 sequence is CATEQGNTEAFF. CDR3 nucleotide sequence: TGTGCCACAGAACAGGGGAACACTGAAGCTTTCTTT.

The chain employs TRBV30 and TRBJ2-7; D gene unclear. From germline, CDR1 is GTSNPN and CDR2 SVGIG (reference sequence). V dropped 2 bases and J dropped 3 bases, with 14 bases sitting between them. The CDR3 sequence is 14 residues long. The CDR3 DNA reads TGTGCCTGGAGTCCAACTGTTCTAAACTACGAGCAGTACTTC. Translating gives CAWSPTVLNYEQYF.

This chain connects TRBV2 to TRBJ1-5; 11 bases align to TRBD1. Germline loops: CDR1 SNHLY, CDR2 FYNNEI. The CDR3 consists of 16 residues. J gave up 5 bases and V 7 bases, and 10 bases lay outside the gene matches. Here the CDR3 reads CASKMTGTGGDQPQHF. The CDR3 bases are TGTGCCAGCAAGATGACCGGGACAGGGGGGGATCAGCCCCAGCATTTT.

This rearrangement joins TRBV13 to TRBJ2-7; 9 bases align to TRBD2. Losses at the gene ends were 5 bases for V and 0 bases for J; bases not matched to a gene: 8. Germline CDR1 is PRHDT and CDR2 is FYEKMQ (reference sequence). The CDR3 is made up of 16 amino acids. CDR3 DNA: TGTGCCAGCAGCGCCCCAGTAGCGGGAGTCTCCTACGAGCAGTACTTC. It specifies CASSAPVAGVSYEQYF.

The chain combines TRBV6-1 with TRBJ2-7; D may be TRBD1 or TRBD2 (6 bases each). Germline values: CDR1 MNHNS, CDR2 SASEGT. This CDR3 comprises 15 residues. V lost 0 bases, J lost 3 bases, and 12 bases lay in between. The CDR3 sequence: CASSEASGADYEQYF. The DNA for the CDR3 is TGTGCCAGCAGTGAAGCTTCGGGGGCCGACTACGAGCAGTACTTC.

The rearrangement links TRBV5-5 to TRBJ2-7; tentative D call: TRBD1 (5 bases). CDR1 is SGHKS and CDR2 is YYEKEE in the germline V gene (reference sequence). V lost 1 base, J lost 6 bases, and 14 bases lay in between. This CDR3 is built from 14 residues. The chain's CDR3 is CASSLRIQGSEQYF. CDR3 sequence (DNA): TGTGCCAGCAGCTTGCGGATTCAGGGCTCCGAGCAGTACTTC.

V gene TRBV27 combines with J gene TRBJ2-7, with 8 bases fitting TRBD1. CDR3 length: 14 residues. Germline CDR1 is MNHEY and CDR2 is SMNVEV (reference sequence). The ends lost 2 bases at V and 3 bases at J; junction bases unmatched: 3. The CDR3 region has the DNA TGTGCCAGCAGTTTACGGACAGGGCGCTACGAGCAGTACTTC. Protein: CASSLRTGRYEQYF.

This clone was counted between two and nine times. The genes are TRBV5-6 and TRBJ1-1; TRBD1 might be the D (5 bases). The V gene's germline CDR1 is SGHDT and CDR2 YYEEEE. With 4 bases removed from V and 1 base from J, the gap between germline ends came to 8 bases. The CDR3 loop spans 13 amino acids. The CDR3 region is CASSADRNTEAFF. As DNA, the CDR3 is TGTGCCAGCAGCGCTGACAGGAACACTGAAGCTTTCTTT. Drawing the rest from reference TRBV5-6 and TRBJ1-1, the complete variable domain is DAGVTQSPTHLIKTRGQQVTLRCSPKSGHDTVSWYQQALGQGPQFIFQYYEEEERQRGNFPDRFSGHQFPNYSSELNVNALLLGDSALYLCASSADRNTEAFFGQGTRLTVV.

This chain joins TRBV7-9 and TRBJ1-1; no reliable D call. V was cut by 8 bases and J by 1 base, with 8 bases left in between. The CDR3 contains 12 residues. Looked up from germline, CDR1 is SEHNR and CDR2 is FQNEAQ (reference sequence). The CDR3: CASREPNTEAFF. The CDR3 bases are TGTGCCAGCCGGGAGCCGAACACTGAAGCTTTCTTT.

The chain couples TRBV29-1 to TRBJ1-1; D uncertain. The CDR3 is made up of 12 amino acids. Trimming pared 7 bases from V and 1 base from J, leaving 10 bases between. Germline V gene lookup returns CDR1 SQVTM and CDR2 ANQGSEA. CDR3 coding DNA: TGCAGCGCCCACGGGGAGAACACTGAAGCTTTCTTT. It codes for CSAHGENTEAFF. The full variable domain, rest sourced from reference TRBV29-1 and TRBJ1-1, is SAVISQKPSRDICQRGTSLTIQCQVDSQVTMMFWYRQQPGQSLTLIATANQGSEATYESGFVIDKFPISRPNLTFSTLTVSNMSPEDSSIYLCSAHGENTEAFFGQGTRLTVV.

The CDR3 sequence is CASSLAGPTDTQYF. The CDR3 DNA reads TGTGCCAGCAGTCTAGCGGGACCCACAGATACGCAGTATTTT. The chain is built from TRBV2 and TRBJ2-3; 9 bases are shared with TRBD2. This CDR3 contains 14 residues. V trimming: 5 bases; J trimming: 2 bases; junction bases outside the gene matches: 2. From germline, CDR1 is SNHLY and CDR2 FYNNEI.

The CDR3 here is CASSLARTEAFF. The CDR3 DNA sequence: TGTGCCAGCAGCCTTGCCCGCACTGAAGCTTTCTTT. The genes are TRBV28 and TRBJ1-1; D remains ambiguous. CDR1 and CDR2 from the germline V gene are MDHEN and SYDVKM. The CDR3 has 12 amino acids. The V end was cut by 6 bases, the J end by 4 bases, with 9 bases between.

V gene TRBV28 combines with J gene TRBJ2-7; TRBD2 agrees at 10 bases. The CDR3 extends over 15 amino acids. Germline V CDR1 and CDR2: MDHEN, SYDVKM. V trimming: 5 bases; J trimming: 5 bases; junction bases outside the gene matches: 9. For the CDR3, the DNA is TGTGCCAGCAGTGGCCAGCGGGAGGGCTTTGACGAGCAGTACTTC. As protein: CASSGQREGFDEQYF.

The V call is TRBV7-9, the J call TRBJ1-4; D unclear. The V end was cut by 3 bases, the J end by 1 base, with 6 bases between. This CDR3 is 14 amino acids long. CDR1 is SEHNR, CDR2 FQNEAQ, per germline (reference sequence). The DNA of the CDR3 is TGTGCCAGCAGCTTGACACTAACTAATGAAAAACTGTTTTTT. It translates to CASSLTLTNEKLFF.

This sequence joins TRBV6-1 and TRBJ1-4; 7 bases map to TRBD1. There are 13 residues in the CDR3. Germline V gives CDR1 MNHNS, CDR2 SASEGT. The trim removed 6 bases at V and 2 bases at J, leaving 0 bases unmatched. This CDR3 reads CASRGQTNEKLFF. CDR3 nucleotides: TGTGCCAGCAGGGGACAGACTAATGAAAAACTGTTTTTT.

The CDR3 DNA reads as TGTGCCAGCAGAGAGTCGGGAGATACGCAGTATTTT. Its protein is CASRESGDTQYF. The chain combines TRBV11-2 with TRBJ2-3; D remains unclear. Germline CDR1 SGHAT, CDR2 FQNNGV. The V and J ends lost 6 bases and 5 bases respectively, with 9 bases between them. The CDR3 consists of 12 residues.

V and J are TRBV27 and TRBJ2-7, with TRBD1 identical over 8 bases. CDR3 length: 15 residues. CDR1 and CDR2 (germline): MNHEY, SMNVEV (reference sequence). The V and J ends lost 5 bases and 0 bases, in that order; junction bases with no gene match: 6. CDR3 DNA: TGTGCCAGCAGTATGGTGGGGACAGGCTCCTACGAGCAGTACTTC. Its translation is CASSMVGTGSYEQYF.

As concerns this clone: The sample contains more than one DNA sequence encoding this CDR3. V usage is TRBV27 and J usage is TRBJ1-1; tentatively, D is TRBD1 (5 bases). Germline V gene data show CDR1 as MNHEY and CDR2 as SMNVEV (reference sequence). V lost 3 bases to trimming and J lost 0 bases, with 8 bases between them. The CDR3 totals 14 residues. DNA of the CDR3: TGTGCCAGCAGTTTCCAGGGCCTGAACACTGAAGCTTTCTTT. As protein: CASSFQGLNTEAFF.

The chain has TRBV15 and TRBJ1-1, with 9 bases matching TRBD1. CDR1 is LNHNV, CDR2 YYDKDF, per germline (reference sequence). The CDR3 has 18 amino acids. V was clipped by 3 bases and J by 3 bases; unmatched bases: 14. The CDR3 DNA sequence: TGTGCCACCAGCAGCGGGGGGACAGGGAAGGTCGTGGACACTGAAGCTTTCTTT. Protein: CATSSGGTGKVVDTEAFF.

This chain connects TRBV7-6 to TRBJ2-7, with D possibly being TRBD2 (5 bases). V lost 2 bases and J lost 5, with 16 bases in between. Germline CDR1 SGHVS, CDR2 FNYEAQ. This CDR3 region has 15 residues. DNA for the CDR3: TGTGCCAGCAGCTTAACAGCCCCGGGAATACACGAGCAGTACTTC. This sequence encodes CASSLTAPGIHEQYF.

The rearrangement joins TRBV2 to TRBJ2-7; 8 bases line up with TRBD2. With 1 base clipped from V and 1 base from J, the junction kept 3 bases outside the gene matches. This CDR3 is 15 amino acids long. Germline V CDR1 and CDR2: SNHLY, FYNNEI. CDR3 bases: TGTGCCAGCAGTGAAGGGCGGGAGGTTTCCTACGAGCAGTACTTC. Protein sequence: CASSEGREVSYEQYF.

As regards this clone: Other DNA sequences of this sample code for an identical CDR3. This CDR3 is CASSLGGYEQYF. The CDR3 nucleotides are TGCGCCAGCAGCTTGGGGGGGTACGAGCAGTACTTC. J is TRBJ2-7 and V is TRBV5-1; D is perhaps TRBD1 or TRBD2 (5 bases each). The CDR3 length is 12 residues. The germline V and J ends were trimmed by 0 bases and 4 bases, with 5 bases remaining between them. Germline V gene data show CDR1 as SGHRS and CDR2 as YFSETQ.

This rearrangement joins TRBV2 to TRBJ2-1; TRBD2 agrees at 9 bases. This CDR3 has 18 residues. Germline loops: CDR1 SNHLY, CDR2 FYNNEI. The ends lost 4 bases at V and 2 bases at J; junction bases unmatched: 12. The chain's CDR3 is CASSVSPLAGPPYNEQFF. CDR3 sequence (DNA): TGTGCCAGCAGTGTCTCCCCCCTAGCGGGACCTCCCTACAATGAGCAGTTCTTC.

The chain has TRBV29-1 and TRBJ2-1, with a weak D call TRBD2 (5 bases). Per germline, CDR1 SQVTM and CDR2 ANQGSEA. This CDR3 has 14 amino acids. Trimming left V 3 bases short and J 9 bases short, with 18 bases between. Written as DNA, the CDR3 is TGCAGCGTTGATTCACTAGAAAGACTCAGTGAGCAGTTCTTC. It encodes CSVDSLERLSEQFF.

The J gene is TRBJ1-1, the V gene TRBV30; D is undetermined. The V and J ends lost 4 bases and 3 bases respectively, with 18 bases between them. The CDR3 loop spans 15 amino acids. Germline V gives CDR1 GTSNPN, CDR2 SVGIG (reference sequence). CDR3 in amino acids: CAWKAVRSFDTEAFF. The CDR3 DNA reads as TGTGCCTGGAAGGCGGTGCGGTCTTTCGACACTGAAGCTTTCTTT. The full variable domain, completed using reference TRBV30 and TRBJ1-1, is SQTIHQWPATLVQPVGSPLSLECTVEGTSNPNLYWYRQAAGRGLQLLFYSVGIGQISSEVPQNLSASRPQDRQFILSSKKLLLSDSGFYLCAWKAVRSFDTEAFFGQGTRLTVV.

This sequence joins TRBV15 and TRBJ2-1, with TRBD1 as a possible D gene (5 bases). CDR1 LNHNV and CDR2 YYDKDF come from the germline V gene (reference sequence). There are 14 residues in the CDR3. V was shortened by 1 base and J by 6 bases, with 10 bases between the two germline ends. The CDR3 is CATSRVSQGNEQFF. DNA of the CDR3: TGTGCCACCAGCAGAGTCTCGCAGGGCAATGAGCAGTTCTTC.

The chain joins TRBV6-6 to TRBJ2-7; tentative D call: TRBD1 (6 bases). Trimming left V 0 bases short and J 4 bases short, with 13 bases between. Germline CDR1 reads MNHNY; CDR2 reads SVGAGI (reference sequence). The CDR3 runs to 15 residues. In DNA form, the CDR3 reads TGTGCCAGCAGTTACTCGAGGGGGACCGGATACGAGCAGTACTTC. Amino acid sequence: CASSYSRGTGYEQYF.

The CDR3: CASSWETGGRTDTQYF. The CDR3 DNA sequence: TGTGCCAGCAGCTGGGAAACAGGGGGCCGCACAGATACGCAGTATTTT. This chain uses TRBV5-6 with TRBJ2-3; 9 bases agree with TRBD1. There are 16 residues in the CDR3. Germline trimming cut 3 bases from V and 1 base from J; bases unmatched to any gene: 6. Germline loops: CDR1 SGHDT, CDR2 YYEEEE.